The rows below give T cell receptor beta chains drawn from one sample of a study of cytomegalovirus exposure and HLA in healthy donors. Sequencing was performed with immunoSEQ multiplex PCR; in TCRdb, only in-frame clones are kept and a portion is missing. The data contain 110,000 to 150,000 clones, 75% to 85% of them singletons. The sequenced sample consisted of PBMCs. These TCRs come from a young woman in good health and CMV-seropositive. CDR3s include the opening cysteine and the closing phenylalanine or tryptophan. D genes are given only for firm matches. The listing skips clone size in some rows; elsewhere it reads once, few, many or a size class.

V	D	J	size	CDR3	DNA
TRBV25-1	TRBD1	TRBJ1-1	few	CASHRGPEAFF	TGTGCCAGTCACAGGGGGCCTGAAGCTTTCTTT
TRBV19	NA	TRBJ2-5	NA	CASSIAQASRETQYF	TGTGCCAGTAGTATAGCACAGGCATCGAGGGAGACCCAGTACTTC
TRBV27	NA	TRBJ1-6	NA	CASSLSDSNSPLHF	TGTGCCAGCAGTTTAAGTGACAGTAATTCACCCCTCCACTTT
TRBV23-1	TRBD1	TRBJ1-2	NA	CASSPQGQGDGYTF	TGCGCCAGCAGTCCCCAAGGACAGGGAGATGGCTACACCTTC
TRBV5-1	TRBD2	TRBJ2-3	NA	CASSSLAGGSTDTQYF	TGCGCCAGCAGCTCGCTAGCGGGGGGCAGCACAGATACGCAGTATTTT
TRBV4-1	NA	TRBJ1-5	few	CASSQLGLSNQPQHF	TGCGCCAGCAGCCAACTAGGCCTTAGCAATCAGCCCCAGCATTTT
TRBV5-1	NA	TRBJ2-5	NA	CASSLLDQGKTQYF	TGCGCCAGCAGCTTGCTCGACCAGGGCAAGACCCAGTACTTC
TRBV6-5	TRBD1	TRBJ2-3	NA	CASSYRGQADTQYF	TGTGCCAGCAGTTACAGGGGGCAGGCAGATACGCAGTATTTT
TRBV6-5	NA	TRBJ2-2	NA	CASSRQENGELFF	TGTGCCAGCAGTCGACAGGAGAACGGGGAGCTGTTTTTT
TRBV20-1	TRBD1	TRBJ2-1	few	CSAPTGNEQFF	TGCAGTGCGCCGACAGGGAATGAGCAGTTCTTC
TRBV5-1	TRBD1	TRBJ1-1	NA	CASSGWGQGGTEAFF	TGCGCCAGCAGCGGATGGGGACAGGGTGGCACTGAAGCTTTCTTT
TRBV7-2	NA	TRBJ2-7	NA	CASSLFPTDSYEQYF	TGTGCCAGCAGCTTATTTCCCACAGACTCCTACGAGCAGTACTTC
TRBV5-1	NA	TRBJ1-1	NA	CASSLIRGAHTEAFF	TGCGCCAGCAGCTTGATCCGGGGGGCACACACTGAAGCTTTCTTT
TRBV5-1	NA	TRBJ2-1	NA	CASSFEGHNEQFF	TGCGCCAGCAGCTTTGAGGGCCACAATGAGCAGTTCTTC
TRBV2	NA	TRBJ1-3	once	CASRGGGAGNTIYF	TGTGCCAGCAGGGGAGGAGGGGCCGGAAACACCATATATTTT
TRBV7-9	NA	TRBJ2-5	NA	CASSRRGGQETQYF	TGTGCCAGCAGCCGACGAGGGGGCCAAGAGACCCAGTACTTC
TRBV2	TRBD1	TRBJ2-7	NA	CASRGDSYEQYF	TGTGCCAGCAGAGGGGACAGCTACGAGCAGTACTTC
TRBV7-2	NA	TRBJ2-7	NA	CASNFGTGAYEQYF	TGTGCCAGCAACTTTGGGACGGGAGCCTACGAGCAGTACTTC
TRBV12-5	TRBD1	TRBJ2-1	NA	CASRDREYNEQFF	TGTGCTAGTCGGGACAGGGAGTACAATGAGCAGTTCTTC
TRBV6-6	NA	TRBJ1-6	NA	CASSYPWRAEDSPLHF	TGTGCCAGCAGTTACCCGTGGCGAGCGGAGGATTCACCCCTCCACTTT
TRBV29-1	TRBD1	TRBJ2-5	NA	CSVEVGQAQTQYF	TGCAGCGTTGAAGTTGGACAGGCGCAGACCCAGTACTTC
TRBV5-4	TRBD1	TRBJ2-3	NA	CASSFPNRGNQDTQYF	TGTGCCAGCAGCTTCCCGAACAGGGGGAATCAGGATACGCAGTATTTT
TRBV4-1	NA	TRBJ1-4	NA	CASSQVALGGEKLFF	TGCGCCAGCAGCCAAGTGGCCCTAGGAGGTGAAAAACTGTTTTTT
TRBV29-1	NA	TRBJ1-3	NA	CSVVPVASGNTIYF	TGCAGCGTTGTCCCGGTAGCCTCTGGAAACACCATATATTTT
TRBV9	NA	TRBJ1-5	NA	CASSRSNQPQHF	TGTGCCAGCAGTCGTAGCAATCAGCCCCAGCATTTT
TRBV5-1	TRBD2	TRBJ2-3	NA	CASSSGESTDTQYF	TGCGCCAGCTCTAGCGGGGAGAGCACAGATACGCAGTATTTT
TRBV7-8	NA	TRBJ1-5	NA	CASTRLRQGHFNQPQHF	TGTGCCAGCACCCGACTTAGGCAGGGACATTTCAATCAGCCCCAGCATTTT
TRBV27	TRBD2	TRBJ2-2	once	CASSLGALGLAGGIGELFF	TGTGCCAGCAGCTTGGGTGCGCTCGGACTAGCGGGGGGAATCGGGGAGCTGTTTTTT
TRBV1	NA	TRBJ2-7	few	CTSSNKGGDRFVEQYF	TGCACCAGCAGCAATAAAGGGGGGGATCGGTTCGTCGAGCAGTACTTC
TRBV9	TRBD1	TRBJ2-1	NA	CASSEQGAAYNEQFF	TGTGCCAGCAGCGAACAGGGGGCGGCGTACAATGAGCAGTTCTTC
TRBV7-7	NA	TRBJ2-7	few	CASSFVVNYEQYF	TGTGCCAGCAGCTTCGTTGTAAACTACGAGCAGTACTTC
TRBV14	NA	TRBJ1-2	NA	CASSQDLLGRGGYTF	TGTGCCAGCAGCCAAGATCTTCTCGGCAGAGGAGGCTACACCTTC
TRBV6-1	NA	TRBJ2-2	NA	CASKEPNTGELFF	TGTGCCAGCAAGGAGCCGAACACCGGGGAGCTGTTTTTT
TRBV28	NA	TRBJ1-1	few	CASSFGLTTTEAFF	TGTGCCAGCAGTTTTGGGCTTACAACCACTGAAGCTTTCTTT
TRBV6-6	TRBD1	TRBJ1-4	once	CASGQGAEKLFF	TGTGCCAGCGGGCAGGGGGCGGAAAAACTGTTTTTT
TRBV12-2	NA	TRBJ2-5	once	CASLRTTGERTQYF	TGTGCAAGTCTGAGGACGACAGGGGAGAGGACCCAGTACTTC
TRBV28	NA	TRBJ2-7	NA	CASSLNSFEQYF	TGTGCCAGCAGTTTAAATAGTTTCGAGCAGTACTTC
TRBV5-4	NA	TRBJ1-1	NA	CASSFSRVNTEAFF	TGTGCCAGCAGCTTCAGCAGGGTGAACACTGAAGCTTTCTTT
TRBV6-5	NA	TRBJ1-1	NA	CASKILQGPTEAFF	TGTGCCAGCAAGATACTCCAGGGCCCCACTGAAGCTTTCTTT
TRBV28	TRBD1	TRBJ2-1	NA	CASSLTGTALRGEQFF	TGTGCCAGCAGTCTAACCGGGACAGCGCTCCGAGGTGAGCAGTTCTTC
TRBV5-1	TRBD1	TRBJ2-2	NA	CASRTGVNTGELFF	TGCGCCAGCAGGACAGGGGTTAACACCGGGGAGCTGTTTTTT
TRBV4-3	NA	TRBJ2-3	NA	CASSQEAAGTDTQYF	TGCGCCAGCAGCCAAGAGGCGGCAGGCACAGATACGCAGTATTTT
TRBV6-6	TRBD1	TRBJ1-2	NA	CASSHGQGNYGYTF	TGTGCCAGCAGTCACGGACAGGGAAACTATGGCTACACCTTC
TRBV5-6	NA	TRBJ2-2	NA	CASSKGVNTGELFF	TGTGCCAGCAGCAAGGGGGTGAACACCGGGGAGCTGTTTTTT
TRBV7-9	TRBD1	TRBJ1-5	NA	CASSRTGGDQPQHF	TGTGCCAGCAGCCGGACAGGGGGCGATCAGCCCCAGCATTTT
TRBV4-3	TRBD2	TRBJ2-3	NA	CASSQDSLAGAFTDTQYF	TGCGCCAGCAGCCAAGATTCACTAGCGGGGGCGTTCACAGATACGCAGTATTTT
TRBV12-2	NA	TRBJ1-4	NA	CASRLEQPATNEKLFF	TGTGCAAGTCGCTTAGAACAACCCGCAACTAATGAAAAACTGTTTTTT
TRBV7-9	TRBD2	TRBJ2-1	NA	CSSSPPLLALLSHEQFF	TGTTCCAGCAGCCCACCCTTACTAGCGCTCCTAAGCCATGAGCAGTTCTTC
TRBV19	TRBD1	TRBJ2-5	NA	CASSVGQGGETQYF	TGTGCCAGTAGTGTGGGACAGGGGGGAGAGACCCAGTACTTC
TRBV9	TRBD2	TRBJ2-1	NA	CASSAGTSGSSYNEQFF	TGTGCCAGCAGCGCTGGGACTAGCGGGAGCTCCTACAATGAGCAGTTCTTC
TRBV7-2	NA	TRBJ1-2	NA	CASSAGQRAGYGYTF	TGTGCCAGCAGCGCCGGACAGAGGGCGGGCTATGGCTACACCTTC
TRBV7-9	NA	TRBJ1-1	NA	CASSLSTGNTEAFF	TGTGCCAGCAGCTTATCCACAGGGAACACTGAAGCTTTCTTT
TRBV27	TRBD2	TRBJ2-7	NA	CASRLEAGAFHEQYF	TGTGCCAGCAGGCTCGAAGCGGGGGCCTTCCACGAGCAGTACTTC
TRBV7-2	NA	TRBJ1-5	once	CASSPPPYSNQPQHF	TGTGCCAGCAGTCCACCCCCCTATAGCAATCAGCCCCAGCATTTT
TRBV4-3	TRBD1	TRBJ1-2	few	CASSQGGQGSYGYTF	TGCGCCAGCAGCCAAGGGGGACAGGGATCCTATGGCTACACCTTC
TRBV13	TRBD1	TRBJ2-5	NA	CASSSRDRTQETQYF	TGTGCCAGCAGCTCCCGGGACAGAACACAAGAGACCCAGTACTTC
TRBV6-5	NA	TRBJ2-1	few	CASSVSTSSYNEQFF	TGTGCCAGCAGTGTGTCAACAAGCTCCTACAATGAGCAGTTCTTC